The source of this TCR beta chain is a study of OX40 agonist ivuxolimab in advanced cancers. Regarding the research as a whole: Ivuxolimab was an agonistic, fully human IgG2 monoclonal antibody directed against OX40 (CD134), a costimulatory receptor. Peripheral TCRbeta sequencing was intended to test whether TCR sequence diversity was altered and clonal T-cell expansion was caused by ivuxolimab. Intravenous ivuxolimab was administered to patients every 2 weeks at six dose levels: 0.01, 0.1, 0.3, 1.5, 3 and 10 mg/kg. Partial responses occurred in three dose-escalation patients, of whom one had hepatocellular carcinoma and two had cutaneous melanoma. The monotherapy dose-escalation portion (N ≈ 56 patients) of the phase I ivuxolimab trial is reported in the paper. Prior anti-PD-1, anti-PD-L1 or anti-CTLA-4 therapy was permitted, and checkpoint inhibitors had been received by roughly two fifths of dose-escalation patients. In the dose-escalation cohort, 75% to 85% of patients were male, and the mean age was around 65 years with a range of roughly 20 to 79. Of the 50 to 55 patients in dose escalation, about 20 had hepatocellular carcinoma, about 15 had melanoma, 9 had renal cell carcinoma and 9 had head and neck cancer. Results and caveats for the whole study, not just this receptor: Clonal expansion of both CD4+ and CD8+ blood T cells was observed from baseline to week 6 at doses 0.1 to 3.0 mg/kg. Low levels of normalized T-cell clonal expansion were also seen in some patients who did not respond. In the 0.1-3.0 mg/kg groups, partial responders had among the lowest normalized peripheral clonal expansion, particularly in CD8+ T cells. The antigen specificity of the clonally expanded peripheral T cells was not determined. After ivuxolimab, expanded clones were on average more numerous among CD8+ T cells than among CD4+ T cells.

To sequence the TCRbeta CDR3 region, genomic DNA was isolated from the sorted cells. The immunoSEQ Assay was used for sequencing of TCRbeta CDR3 regions. The table was pulled from immuneACCESS by TCRdb, which kept in-frame rearrangements only. Such tables lose some clones; where checked, under half of the loss comes from unresolved V genes, and the rest has no known cause. In this sample the table shows tens of thousands of clones, under 90% of which occur a single time. Around 21% of the sample is taken by the ten largest. Patients with a history of autoimmune disease or receiving systemic immunosuppression were excluded from the trial. Peripheral blood for TCR sequencing was drawn from every dose cohort at baseline, at cycle 4 day 1 and at cycle 7 day 1. Samples were obtained from an open-label, multicenter, first-in-human phase I dose-escalation trial of ivuxolimab. Adults with locally advanced or metastatic melanoma, renal cell, hepatocellular, or head and neck squamous cell carcinoma were enrolled in the trial. Before TCR sequencing, CD4+ T cells and CD8+ T cells were sorted from peripheral blood as separate populations.

Notes on this clone: Its antigen remains undetermined. No qualities accompany the bases; no much larger clone lies one base away.

The germline V gene (reference sequence) supplies CDR1 SGHNT and CDR2 YYREEE. V is reduced by 1 base and J by 6 bases, leaving a spacing of 7 bases between them. Its CDR3 holds 13 amino acids, cysteine through phenylalanine. Of all the DNA, just the CDR3 is kept, 39 bases in frame from base 1. The sequence is built from TRBV5-4 and TRBJ2-2; matching of 5 bases hints at TRBD1 as the D gene. Source: CD4+ or CD8+ T cells sorted from blood, taken in a trial of the OX40 agonist ivuxolimab. The clonotype originates from an adult with an advanced solid tumor such as melanoma, head and neck, liver or kidney cancer. The nucleotides are TGTGCCAGCAGCTTGCCAGGGTCCGGGGAGCTGTTTTTT. Its protein product is CASSLPGSGELFF.